This TCR beta chain was captured in a study of breast tumors, draining lymph nodes, adjacent tissues. Study conclusions and caveats: Tumor T cell lymph node origin was a supported hypothesis, not proven. Luminal-like breast cancer showed significantly greater tumor-nontumor repertoire similarity than basal-like breast cancer did. Compared with lymph nodes, tumors were less diverse; compared with nontumor tissue, more.

This clonotype was recorded at least ten times. What it recognizes is unknown. CDR1 is MNHEY, CDR2 SVGEGT, per germline. CDR3 length equals 13 residues. The J segment lost 6 bases and the V segment lost 6 bases, leaving 4 bases of the junction unmatched. Samples came from axillary lymph nodes draining the breast cancer. TCRdb processed the multiplex PCR reads anew with MiXCR; each CDR3 protein has one entry. The sample has 140,000 or so distinct CDR3 sequences, about 31% seen once; the top ten hold roughly 2.3%. The specimen sequenced was axillary lymph node tissue. This sequence was found in a female donor with breast cancer. Some clones in this sample may be carry-over from other donors' samples. The J gene is TRBJ1-5, the V gene TRBV6-2 or TRBV6-3, with TRBD1 identical over 8 bases. The CDR3 loop reads CASRGQEGQPQHF. The CDR3 nucleotides are TGTGCCAGCAGGGGACAGGAGGGTCAGCCCCAGCATTTT.